The entry that follows covers one T cell receptor beta chain sequence. Its antigen is as yet unknown. PCR or immunohistochemistry showed mismatch repair deficiency in every enrolled patient. TCRs were sequenced from three patients responding to pembrolizumab. The germline CDR1 and CDR2 sequences are SGHRS and YFSETQ. CDR3 length equals 14 residues. J was trimmed by 6 bases and V by 1 base; bases with no gene match: 4. This specimen comes from a study of PD-1 blockade in mismatch repair-deficient tumors. Study overall: Patients had around twelve mismatch repair-deficient cancer types, all previously treated and progressing.

The table came from immunoSEQ multiplex PCR; TCRdb's copy has only in-frame clones and leaves some out. Among some 51,000 clones listed, over 75% were seen once. Findings of the study overall: Tumor-resident clones, often undetectable pretreatment in blood, expanded then contracted after pembrolizumab.

This clonotype was sampled from an adult with mismatch repair-deficient cancer. Sequenced material: peripheral blood, taken approximately 18 weeks after starting pembrolizumab. The chain employs TRBV5-1 and TRBJ1-1; TRBD1 matches 9 bases. CDR3 amino acids: CASSLRDRDSEAFF. The CDR3, as DNA: TGCGCCAGCAGCTTGAGGGACAGGGACTCTGAAGCTTTCTTT.